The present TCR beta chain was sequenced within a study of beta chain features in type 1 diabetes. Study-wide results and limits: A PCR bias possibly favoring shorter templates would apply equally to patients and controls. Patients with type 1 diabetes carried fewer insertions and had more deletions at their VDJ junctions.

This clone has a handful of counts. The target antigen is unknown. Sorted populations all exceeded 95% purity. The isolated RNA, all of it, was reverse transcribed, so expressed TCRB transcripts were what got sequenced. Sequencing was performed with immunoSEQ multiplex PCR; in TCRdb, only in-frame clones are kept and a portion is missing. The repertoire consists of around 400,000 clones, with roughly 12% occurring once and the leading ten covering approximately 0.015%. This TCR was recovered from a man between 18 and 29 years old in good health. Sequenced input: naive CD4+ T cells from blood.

For the CDR3, the DNA is TGTGCCAGCAACCAGGGATGGGGCAATCAGCCCCAGCATTTT. Its protein product is CASNQGWGNQPQHF. The V and J genes are TRBV2 and TRBJ1-5; D is possibly TRBD1 (5 bases). Germline V gene lookup returns CDR1 SNHLY and CDR2 FYNNEI. V lost 7 bases, J lost 2 bases, and 12 bases lay in between. The CDR3 consists of 14 residues.